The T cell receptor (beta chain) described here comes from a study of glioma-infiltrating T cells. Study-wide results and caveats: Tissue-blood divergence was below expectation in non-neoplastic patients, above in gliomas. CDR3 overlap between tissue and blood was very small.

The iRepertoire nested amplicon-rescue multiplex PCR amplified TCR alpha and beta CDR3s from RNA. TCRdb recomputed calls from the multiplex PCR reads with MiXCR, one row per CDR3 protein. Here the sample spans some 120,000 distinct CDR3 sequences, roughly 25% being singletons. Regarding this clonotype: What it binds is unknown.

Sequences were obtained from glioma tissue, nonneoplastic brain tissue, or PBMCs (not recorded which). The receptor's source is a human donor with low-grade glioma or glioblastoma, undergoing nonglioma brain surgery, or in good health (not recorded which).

DNA for the CDR3: TGTGCCAGCAGCACGTTGTTCGGACAGGGGATAAACATTCAGTACTTC. It translates to CASSTLFGQGINIQYF. This chain uses TRBV7-2 with TRBJ2-4; 9 bases are a match to TRBD1. The J segment lost 6 bases and the V segment lost 5 bases, leaving 11 bases of the junction unmatched. The CDR3 sequence is 16 residues long. Germline loops: CDR1 SGHTA, CDR2 FQGNSA.